The 15 T cell receptor beta chains reported below all come from one sample, sequenced in a study of CD8+ T cells in alopecia areata. The treatment: oral pan-JAK inhibitor, 5-10 mg twice daily. RNA extraction and reverse transcription yielded cDNA as sequencing template. The repertoire was sequenced with immunoSEQ multiplex PCR; TCRdb's copy has only in-frame clones and lacks some. The data contain about 140,000 clones, 85% to 90% of them singletons. The sequences come from CD8+ T cells sorted from blood, collected at week 4, from a patient treated with tofacitinib. These receptors were obtained from a human donor with alopecia areata.

The chain carries TRBV9 and TRBJ1-1; D call uncertain. CDR1 is SGDLS, CDR2 YYNGEE, per germline. The CDR3 has 12 residues. Between the trimmed V and J ends, which lost 0 bases and 1 base, there was a span of 1 base. The CDR3 sequence is CASSVENTEAFF. In nucleotides, the CDR3 is TGTGCCAGCAGCGTAGAGAACACTGAAGCTTTCTTT. The entire variable domain, with the rest obtained from reference TRBV9 and TRBJ1-1, is as follows: DSGVTQTPKHLITATGQRVTLRCSPRSGDLSVYWYQQSLDQGLQFLIQYYNGEERAKGNILERFSAQQFPDLHSELNLSSLELGDSALYFCASSVENTEAFFGQGTRLTVV.

The CDR3 DNA follows: TGTGCCAGCAGCGGACGAGGGACTAGCTCGGTCTACGAGCAGTACTTC. Protein sequence: CASSGRGTSSVYEQYF. V gene TRBV9 combines with J gene TRBJ2-7, with TRBD2 identical over 9 bases. Per germline, CDR1 SGDLS and CDR2 YYNGEE. This CDR3 spans 16 amino acids. Losses at the gene ends were 3 bases for V and 3 bases for J; bases not matched to a gene: 10.

This sequence joins TRBV29-1 and TRBJ2-7; 11 bases match TRBD1. With 6 bases clipped from V and 4 bases from J, the junction kept 8 bases outside the gene matches. This CDR3 is 14 amino acids long. Per the germline V gene, CDR1 is SQVTM and CDR2 is ANQGSEA. The CDR3 reads CSVRTGGIEYEQYF. CDR3 coding DNA: TGCAGCGTCAGGACAGGGGGCATAGAATACGAGCAGTACTTC.

The CDR3 DNA follows: TGTGCCAGCAGCCTCCCAGACGAACAAGAGACCCAGTACTTC. Its translation is CASSLPDEQETQYF. This chain uses TRBV5-6 with TRBJ2-5; D uncertain. Trimming cost V 4 bases and J 2 bases, with 12 bases left between them. The CDR3 spans 14 residues. Looked up from germline, CDR1 is SGHDT and CDR2 is YYEEEE.

The chain joins TRBV4-1 to TRBJ2-7; 9 nucleotides agree with TRBD2. V shed 1 base and J 4 bases; nucleotides not matched to a gene: 5. In germline, CDR1 is MGHRA, CDR2 YSYEKL. CDR3 length equals 15 residues. The chain's CDR3 is CASSQASGKGYEQYF. CDR3 DNA sequence: TGCGCCAGCAGCCAAGCTAGCGGGAAAGGGTACGAGCAGTACTTC.

The rearrangement links TRBV4-1 to TRBJ1-2; the D gene is possibly TRBD1 (5 bases). V lost 1 base to trimming and J lost 3 bases, with 12 bases between them. The CDR3 has 15 residues. Germline CDR1 reads MGHRA; CDR2 reads YSYEKL. Written as DNA, the CDR3 is TGCGCCAGCAGCCAAGGTCGTCGGGGGGACTATGGCTACACCTTC. It is translated as CASSQGRRGDYGYTF.

The table lists this clone with a count of one. The rearrangement links TRBV12-5 to TRBJ2-3, with D maybe TRBD1 (6 bases). The V end was cut by 1 base, the J end by 2 bases, with 10 bases between. Germline V gene data show CDR1 as LGHNT and CDR2 as FRNRAP. The CDR3 runs to 15 residues. CDR3 residues: CASGLGWGPTDTQYF. As DNA, the CDR3 is TGTGCTAGTGGTTTGGGGTGGGGGCCCACAGATACGCAGTATTTT.

This chain uses TRBV30 with TRBJ2-7, with TRBD1 matching over 8 bases. Looked up from germline, CDR1 is GTSNPN and CDR2 is SVGIG (reference sequence). This CDR3 spans 15 amino acids. V lost 0 bases to trimming and J lost 1 base; unmatched junction nucleotides: 5. This CDR3 reads CAWSVRDRRSYEQYF. DNA of the CDR3: TGTGCCTGGAGTGTACGGGACAGGAGGTCCTACGAGCAGTACTTC. Full variable domain (rest looked up from reference TRBV30 and TRBJ2-7): SQTIHQWPATLVQPVGSPLSLECTVEGTSNPNLYWYRQAAGRGLQLLFYSVGIGQISSEVPQNLSASRPQDRQFILSSKKLLLSDSGFYLCAWSVRDRRSYEQYFGPGTRLTVT.

The chain is built from TRBV13 and TRBJ2-7; D not resolved. V lost 0 bases, J lost 3 bases, and 9 bases lay in between. From germline, CDR1 is PRHDT and CDR2 FYEKMQ (reference sequence). The CDR3 has 14 residues. CDR3 residues: CASSLGRRLYEQYF. The CDR3 DNA sequence: TGTGCCAGCAGCTTAGGCCGGAGACTCTACGAGCAGTACTTC.

The chain links TRBV27 to TRBJ2-1; D unresolved. Germline V CDR1 and CDR2: MNHEY, SMNVEV (reference sequence). The CDR3 covers 13 residues. V shed 0 bases and J shed 7 bases, with 7 bases lying between them. In DNA, the CDR3 is TGTGCCAGCAGTTTATCGTCAACGAATGAGCAGTTCTTC. Its protein product is CASSLSSTNEQFF.

The chain links TRBV27 to TRBJ1-6; D call uncertain. Germline assignment: CDR1 MNHEY and CDR2 SMNVEV (reference sequence). Trimming left V 2 bases short and J 4 bases short, with 9 bases between. The CDR3 spans 15 residues. CDR3 region: CASSLPRVYNSPLHF. DNA for the CDR3: TGTGCCAGCAGTTTACCACGAGTTTATAATTCACCCCTCCACTTT.

The CDR3 here is CASSLRNIQYF. Here the CDR3 DNA reads TGTGCCAGCAGCTTGAGGAACATACAGTACTTC. This chain links TRBV5-4 with TRBJ2-7; unclear D gene. The germline CDR1 and CDR2 sequences are SGHNT and YYREEE (reference sequence). V shed 1 base and J shed 10 bases, with 9 bases lying between them. The CDR3 spans 11 residues.

In its sample, this clone was seen once. The chain has TRBV25-1 and TRBJ1-4; a possible D gene is TRBD1 (5 bases). Looked up from germline, CDR1 is MGHDK and CDR2 is SYGVNS. V lost 4 bases and J lost 3, with 18 bases in between. CDR3 size: 17 residues. The CDR3 nucleotides are TGTGCCAGCAGTGGACCGCTTGGGGCTCGGGCTAATGAAAAACTGTTTTTT. It codes for CASSGPLGARANEKLFF.

The chain links TRBV28 to TRBJ2-3, with TRBD2 matching over 8 bases. The CDR3 runs to 15 residues. CDR1 and CDR2 (germline): MDHEN, SYDVKM. V shed 4 bases and J 5 bases; nucleotides not matched to a gene: 8. CDR3 amino acids: CASSSLAGLRDTQYF. In nucleotides, the CDR3 is TGTGCCAGCAGTTCTTTAGCGGGGCTACGAGATACGCAGTATTTT.

The genes are TRBV4-1 and TRBJ2-3, with TRBD2 matching over 8 bases. The V gene's germline CDR1 is MGHRA and CDR2 YSYEKL. The CDR3 extends over 15 amino acids. V dropped 4 bases and J dropped 1; count of bases not matched to a gene: 4. For the CDR3, the DNA is TGCGCCAGCAGCCTATCAGCGGGGGGCACAGATACGCAGTATTTT. The encoded protein is CASSLSAGGTDTQYF.